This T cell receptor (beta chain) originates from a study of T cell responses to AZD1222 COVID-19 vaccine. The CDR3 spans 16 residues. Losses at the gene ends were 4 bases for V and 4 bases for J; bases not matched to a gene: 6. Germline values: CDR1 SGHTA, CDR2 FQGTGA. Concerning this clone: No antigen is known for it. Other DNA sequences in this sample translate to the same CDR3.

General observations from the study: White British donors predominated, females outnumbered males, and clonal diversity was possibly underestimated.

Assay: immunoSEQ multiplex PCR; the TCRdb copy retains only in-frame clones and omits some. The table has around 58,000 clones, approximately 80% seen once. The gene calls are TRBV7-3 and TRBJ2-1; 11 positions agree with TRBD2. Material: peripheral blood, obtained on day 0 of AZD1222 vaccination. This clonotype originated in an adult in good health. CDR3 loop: CASSSGASGRYNEQFF. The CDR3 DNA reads TGTGCCAGCAGCTCCGGAGCTAGCGGGAGGTACAATGAGCAGTTCTTC. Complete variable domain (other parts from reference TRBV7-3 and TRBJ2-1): GAGVSQTPSNKVTEKGKYVELRCDPISGHTALYWYRQSLGQGPEFLIYFQGTGAADDSGLPNDRFFAVRPEGSVSTLKIQRTERGDSAVYLCASSSGASGRYNEQFFGPGTRLTVL.